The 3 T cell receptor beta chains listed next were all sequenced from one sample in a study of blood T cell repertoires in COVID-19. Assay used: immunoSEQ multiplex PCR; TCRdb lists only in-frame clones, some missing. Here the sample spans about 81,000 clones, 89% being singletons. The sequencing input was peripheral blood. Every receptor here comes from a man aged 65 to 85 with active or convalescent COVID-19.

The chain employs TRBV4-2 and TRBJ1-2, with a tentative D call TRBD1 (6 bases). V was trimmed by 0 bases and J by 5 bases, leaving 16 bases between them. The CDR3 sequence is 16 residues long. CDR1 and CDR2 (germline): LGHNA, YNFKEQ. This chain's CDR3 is CASSQDKVTGVYGYTF. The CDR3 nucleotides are TGTGCCAGCAGCCAAGATAAGGTGACAGGAGTATATGGCTACACCTTC.

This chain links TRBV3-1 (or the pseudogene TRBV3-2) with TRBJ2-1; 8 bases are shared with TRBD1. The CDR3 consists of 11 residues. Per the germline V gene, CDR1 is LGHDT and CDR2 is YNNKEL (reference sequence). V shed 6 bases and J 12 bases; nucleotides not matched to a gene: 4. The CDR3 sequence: CASRTGTGQFF. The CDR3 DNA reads TGTGCCAGCAGGACAGGGACAGGGCAGTTCTTC.

The CDR3 DNA sequence: TGTGCCAGCAGTGTCACGAGGGGTCAGGGGGTTAATTCACCCCTCCACTTT. Residues: CASSVTRGQGVNSPLHF. The genes are TRBV6-1 and TRBJ1-6, with 7 bases aligning to TRBD1. Germline values: CDR1 MNHNS, CDR2 SASEGT. Trimming took 4 bases from V and 6 from J; bases not matched to a gene: 12. This CDR3 is 17 amino acids long.